The 10 T cell receptor beta chains listed next were all sequenced from one sample in a study of shared clonotypes between healthy human individuals. CD45RO-negative CD8 cells positively selected for CCR7 made up the naive population, which excluded terminally differentiated effector memory CD45RA+ cells. The assay was immunoSEQ multiplex PCR, and TCRdb's table has in-frame clones only and misses some. Of about 580,000 clones in the sample, more than 95% were seen once. Sequences were obtained from naive CD8+ T cells sorted from blood. These receptors were obtained from a man aged 25-45 years in good health.

This rearrangement joins TRBV27 to TRBJ2-2; 7 nucleotides line up with TRBD2. V shed 5 bases and J 1 base; nucleotides not matched to a gene: 4. The CDR3 is made up of 15 amino acids. CDR1 MNHEY and CDR2 SMNVEV come from the germline V gene (reference sequence). The CDR3 sequence: CASSIRGRNTGELFF. CDR3 bases: TGTGCCAGCAGTATACGCGGGAGGAACACCGGGGAGCTGTTTTTT.

This rearrangement joins TRBV10-1 to TRBJ2-1; D gene ambiguous. The V and J ends lost 4 bases and 10 bases respectively, with 11 bases between them. CDR1 and CDR2 from the germline V gene are WNHNN and SYGVQD (reference sequence). The CDR3 is 12 amino acids. CDR3 residues: CASSVPKLEQFF. CDR3 coding DNA: TGCGCCAGCAGTGTCCCTAAGTTAGAGCAGTTCTTC.

This sequence joins TRBV5-1 and TRBJ2-1, with 13 bases that match TRBD2. The CDR3 covers 18 residues. CDR1 and CDR2 (germline): SGHRS, YFSETQ. V lost 4 bases to trimming and J lost 0 bases; unmatched junction nucleotides: 7. CDR3 DNA: TGCGCCAGCAGCCCATTGACTAGCGGGAGGTCCTCCTACAATGAGCAGTTCTTC. Translation: CASSPLTSGRSSYNEQFF.

V and J are TRBV7-9 and TRBJ2-3; 15 bases agree with TRBD2. CDR1 SEHNR and CDR2 FQNEAQ come from the germline V gene (reference sequence). V dropped 4 bases and J dropped 2; count of bases not matched to a gene: 4. This CDR3 has 17 residues. The CDR3 DNA sequence: TGTGCCAGCAGCTCCTGGACTAGCGGGAGGGCCACAGATACGCAGTATTTT. This translates into CASSSWTSGRATDTQYF.

The chain links TRBV27 to TRBJ2-7; D is possibly TRBD2 (6 bases). Germline CDR1 MNHEY, CDR2 SMNVEV (reference sequence). Deletions cut 1 base from V and 7 bases from J, with 20 bases between. The CDR3 has 16 residues. For the CDR3, the DNA is TGTGCCAGCAGTTTATTCCCGGGAGACATAAGAGGGGAGCAGTACTTC. Translating it yields CASSLFPGDIRGEQYF.

The chain is built from TRBV5-6 and TRBJ1-5; 10 positions agree with TRBD1. The CDR3 covers 14 residues. Germline CDR1 and CDR2: SGHDT and YYEEEE. The V segment lost 2 bases and the J segment 7 bases; nucleotides outside the gene matches: 3. CDR3 loop: CASSFGQGGQPQHF. The CDR3 DNA is TGTGCCAGCAGCTTTGGACAGGGGGGGCAGCCCCAGCATTTT.

This chain connects TRBV5-1 to TRBJ2-2; D is unresolved. V dropped 4 bases and J dropped 0 bases, with 13 bases sitting between them. CDR3 length equals 16 residues. Germline lookup yields CDR1 SGHRS and CDR2 YFSETQ. In nucleotides, the CDR3 is TGCGCCAGCAGCCGGTCAGGCGGAACGAACACCGGGGAGCTGTTTTTT. The encoded protein is CASSRSGGTNTGELFF.

The rearrangement uses TRBV5-1 and TRBJ2-1; D gene uncertain. The CDR3 length is 15 residues. The V gene lost 0 bases and the J gene lost 3 bases, with 10 bases spanning the gap. CDR1 is SGHRS and CDR2 is YFSETQ in the germline V gene. Here the CDR3 DNA reads TGCGCCAGCAGCTTGGCGGAGTTAGGCTACAATGAGCAGTTCTTC. Amino acid sequence: CASSLAELGYNEQFF.

This chain joins TRBV11-3 and TRBJ2-7; D is undetermined. The CDR3 contains 14 residues. Per the germline V gene, CDR1 is SGHNT and CDR2 is YENEEA. The V end was cut by 6 bases, the J end by 2 bases, with 14 bases between. The CDR3 DNA sequence: TGTGCCAGCAGTCGACCTGAGGAACCCTACGAGCAGTACTTC. It specifies CASSRPEEPYEQYF.

This rearrangement joins TRBV5-1 to TRBJ2-7, with 8 nucleotides matching TRBD1. The CDR3 spans 14 residues. The V segment lost 3 bases and the J segment 1 base; nucleotides outside the gene matches: 3. Germline assignment: CDR1 SGHRS and CDR2 YFSETQ. CDR3 DNA sequence: TGCGCCAGCAGCTCGGACAGGGTGTCCTACGAGCAGTACTTC. Residues: CASSSDRVSYEQYF. Based on the CDR3 plus reference TRBV5-1 and TRBJ2-7, the full variable domain is KAGVTQTPRYLIKTRGQQVTLSCSPISGHRSVSWYQQTPGQGLQFLFEYFSETQRNKGNFPGRFSGRQFSNSRSEMNVSTLELGDSALYLCASSSDRVSYEQYFGPGTRLTVT.